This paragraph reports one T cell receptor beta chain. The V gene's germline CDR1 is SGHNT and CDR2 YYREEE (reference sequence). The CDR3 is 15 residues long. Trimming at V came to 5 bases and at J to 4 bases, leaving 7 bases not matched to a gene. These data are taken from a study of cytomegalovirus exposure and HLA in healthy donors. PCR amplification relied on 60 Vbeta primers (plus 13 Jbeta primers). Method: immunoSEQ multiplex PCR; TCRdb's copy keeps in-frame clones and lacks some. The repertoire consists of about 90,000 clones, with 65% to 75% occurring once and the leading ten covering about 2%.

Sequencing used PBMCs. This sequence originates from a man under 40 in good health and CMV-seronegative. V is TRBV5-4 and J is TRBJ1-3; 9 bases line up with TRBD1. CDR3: CASRSWTGEGNTIYF. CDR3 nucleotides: TGTGCCAGCAGAAGCTGGACAGGGGAAGGAAACACCATATATTTT.